This T cell receptor (beta chain) was sequenced for a study of cytomegalovirus exposure and HLA in healthy donors. For the study at large: Assignment to the Caucasian-associated ancestry cluster applied to 75% to 85% of the approximately 400 genotyped donors.

The donors gave bone marrow, and they were healthy. The CDR3 totals 16 residues. V gave up 1 base and J gave up 1 base, with 10 bases separating them. Germline CDR1 SEHNR, CDR2 FQNEAQ (reference sequence). PCR amplification relied on 60 Vbeta primers (plus 13 Jbeta primers). This table comes from immunoSEQ multiplex PCR, and its TCRdb copy is limited to in-frame clones, with some not included. The sample contains 210,000 or so clones, 60% to 85% of which appear only once. The TCR originated in a man between 35 and 55 years old in good health and CMV-seronegative. The specimen was PBMCs. The chain joins TRBV7-9 to TRBJ2-2; possible D gene TRBD1, 5 bases. CDR3 sequence reads: CASSLGGARNTGELFF. CDR3 coding DNA: TGTGCCAGCAGCTTAGGGGGCGCCAGGAACACCGGGGAGCTGTTTTTT.